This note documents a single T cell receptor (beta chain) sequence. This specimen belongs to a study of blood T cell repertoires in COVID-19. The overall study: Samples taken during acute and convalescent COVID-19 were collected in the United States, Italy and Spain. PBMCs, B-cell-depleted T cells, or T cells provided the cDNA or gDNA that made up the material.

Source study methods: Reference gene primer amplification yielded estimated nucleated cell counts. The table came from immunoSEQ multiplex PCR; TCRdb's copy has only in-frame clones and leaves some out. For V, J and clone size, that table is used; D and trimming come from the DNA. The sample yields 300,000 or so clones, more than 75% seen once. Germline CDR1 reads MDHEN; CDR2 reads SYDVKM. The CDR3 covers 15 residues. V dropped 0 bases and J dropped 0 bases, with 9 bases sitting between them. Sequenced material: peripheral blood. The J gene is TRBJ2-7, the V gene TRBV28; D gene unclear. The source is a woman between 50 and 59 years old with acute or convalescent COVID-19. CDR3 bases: TGTGCCAGCAGTTTATGGGGCCTCGGCTCCTACGAGCAGTACTTC. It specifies CASSLWGLGSYEQYF.